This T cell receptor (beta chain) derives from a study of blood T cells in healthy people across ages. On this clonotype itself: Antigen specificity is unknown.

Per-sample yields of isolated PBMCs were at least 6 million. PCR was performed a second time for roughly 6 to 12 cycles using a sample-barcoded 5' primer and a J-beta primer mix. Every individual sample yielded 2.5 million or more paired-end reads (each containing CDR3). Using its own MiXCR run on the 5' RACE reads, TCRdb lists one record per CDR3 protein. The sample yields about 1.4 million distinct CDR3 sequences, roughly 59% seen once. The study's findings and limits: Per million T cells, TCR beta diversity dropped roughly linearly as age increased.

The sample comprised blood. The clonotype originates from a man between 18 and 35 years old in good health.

Here the CDR3 DNA reads TGCGCCAGCAGCTCCAACAGGGGCCTGACAGATACGCAGTATTTT. Translating it yields CASSSNRGLTDTQYF. The chain employs TRBV5-1 and TRBJ2-3; 7 nucleotides match TRBD1. Germline CDR1 and CDR2: SGHRS and YFSETQ. This CDR3 comprises 15 residues. V lost 3 bases, J lost 3 bases, and 7 bases stayed unmatched.